These 2 T cell receptor beta chains were sequenced from one sample in a study of tumor-infiltrating lymphocytes in primary liver carcinoma. It was from about 20-30 mg of unsorted bulk tissue that RNA and DNA were co-extracted. The template, about 540 ng total RNA, yielded TCR beta cDNA made with a constant-region primer. Libraries of TCR beta came from three nested multiplex PCR rounds with slightly modified ARM-PCR. The opening two PCR rounds, around 11 cycles each, paired TRBV1-TRBV30 forward primers with a C-beta reverse primer. TCRdb reprocessed the multiplex PCR reads with MiXCR, giving one entry per CDR3 protein. The sample records roughly 120,000 distinct CDR3 sequences, 64% being singletons. The sequenced sample consisted of liver tumor tissue from sampling region 3. Subset here: tumor region T3, left-lateral pole. The receptor set was obtained from a woman in her sixties with primary liver carcinoma and hepatitis B virus infection.

As for this clonotype: One end of the junction does not line up with germline, which may come from a read error. The J gene is TRBJ2-7, the V gene TRBV29-1; D might be TRBD2 (6 bases). From germline, CDR1 is SQVTM and CDR2 ANQGSEA. CDR3 length: 14 residues. The CDR3 nucleotides read TGCAGCGCCGAGGGACTGGAGTATCCCTACGAGCGGTACTTC. Translating it yields CSAEGLEYPYERYF.

With respect to this clonotype: This may be a read error, as it is one base from a much larger clone. The genes are TRBV11-2 and TRBJ2-7; TRBD1 is a possible D gene (5 bases). Germline V gene sequence: CDR1 SGHAT, CDR2 FQNNGV. The CDR3 consists of 14 residues. The CDR3 DNA sequence: TGTGCCAGCAGGTCTAACAGGAACTCCCACGAGCAGTACTTC. Its translation: CASRSNRNSHEQYF.